The 30 T cell receptor beta chains below all came from one sample that was sequenced in a study of T cells in Graves' hyperthyroidism and ophthalmopathy. TCR beta CDR3 regions were amplified from RNA transcripts. The HTBI primer set served for first-round RT-PCR of the TCR CDR3. TCRdb reanalysed the multiplex PCR reads using MiXCR and keeps one entry per CDR3 protein. The sample lists 490,000 or so distinct CDR3 sequences, about 22% occurring once. The sample consisted of blood. These receptor sequences come from a woman in her seventies with Graves' ophthalmopathy.

This clonotype was observed a handful of times. The gene calls are TRBV2 and TRBJ2-5; 11 bases align to TRBD2. CDR1 SNHLY and CDR2 FYNNEI come from the germline V gene. Trimming at V came to 6 bases and at J to 2 bases, leaving 5 bases not matched to a gene. The CDR3 is 15 residues long. CDR3: CASRRTSGLQETQYF. In nucleotides, the CDR3 is TGTGCCAGCAGGCGGACTAGCGGGTTGCAAGAGACCCAGTACTTC. Full variable domain (missing parts from reference TRBV2 and TRBJ2-5): EPEVTQTPSHQVTQMGQEVILRCVPISNHLYFYWYRQILGQKVEFLVSFYNNEISEKSEIFDDQFSVERPDGSNFTLKIRSTKLEDSAMYFCASRRTSGLQETQYFGPGTRLLVL.

This clonotype was counted ten times or more. The V gene is TRBV28, the J gene TRBJ1-2; D gene ambiguous. Germline V gene data show CDR1 as MDHEN and CDR2 as SYDVKM. V lost 3 bases to trimming and J lost 2 bases, with 7 bases between them. This CDR3 is built from 13 residues. The CDR3 DNA reads as TGTGCCAGCAGTTTCGGCCAGAACTATGGCTACACCTTC. Translated: CASSFGQNYGYTF.

The V and J genes are TRBV7-9 and TRBJ2-3; no definite D call. Germline V gene data show CDR1 as SEHNR and CDR2 as FQNEAQ (reference sequence). The CDR3 runs to 14 residues. V was trimmed by 5 bases and J by 2 bases, leaving 11 bases between them. The DNA of the CDR3 is TGTGCCAGCAGCCCAGGACCGTACACAGATACGCAGTATTTT. Protein: CASSPGPYTDTQYF.

Concerning this clonotype: At one end the junction does not follow the germline gene, possibly because of a read error. The chain recombines TRBV20-1 with TRBJ1-2; 7 nucleotides align to TRBD1. CDR3 length: 13 amino acids. Looked up from germline, CDR1 is DFQATT and CDR2 is SNEGSKA (reference sequence). In DNA, the CDR3 is TGCAGTGATAGAGACAGGGCCAACTATGGCTACACCTTC. It specifies CSDRDRANYGYTF.

This clonotype was counted only a few times. The genes are TRBV6-2 or TRBV6-3 and TRBJ2-3; perhaps TRBD2 as D (6 bases). The germline V gene has CDR1 MNHEY and CDR2 SVGEGT. This CDR3 comprises 15 residues. V was pared by 6 bases and J by 6 bases, with 19 bases between. CDR3 loop: CASSRGLQGTDTQYF. The DNA for the CDR3 is TGTGCCAGCAGCCGGGGACTCCAAGGTACGGATACGCAGTATTTT.

This clonotype turned up a few times. The V and J genes are TRBV2 and TRBJ2-7; D remains ambiguous. Germline CDR1 and CDR2: SNHLY and FYNNEI. V dropped 5 bases and J dropped 5 bases, with 16 bases sitting between them. The CDR3 runs 14 residues. The CDR3 reads CASSLEGYNHEQYF. The CDR3, as DNA: TGTGCCAGCAGTTTAGAAGGGTACAACCACGAGCAGTACTTC.

This clonotype showed up many times. As DNA, the CDR3 is TGCAGTGCGAGATTCCCGGGACCCCAGGATACGCAGTATTTT. Amino acids: CSARFPGPQDTQYF. The chain employs TRBV20-1 and TRBJ2-3; D might be TRBD1 or TRBD2, each matching 5 bases. The CDR3 loop spans 14 amino acids. Trimming removed 6 bases from V and 6 bases from J, with 19 bases in between. Germline V CDR1 and CDR2: DFQATT, SNEGSKA (reference sequence).

The chain recombines TRBV4-1 with TRBJ2-1, with D tentatively TRBD1 or TRBD2 (5 bases each). V was clipped by 1 base and J by 8 bases, with 15 bases between them. CDR1 and CDR2 (germline): MGHRA, YSYEKL. This CDR3 has 15 residues. The CDR3 bases are TGCGCCAGCAGCCAAGGAGGGGCTGAGCGGCATGAGCAGTTCTTC. Encoded protein: CASSQGGAERHEQFF.

This clonotype appeared many times. V usage is TRBV4-3 and J usage is TRBJ2-7; 9 bases are shared with TRBD1. Trimming took 0 bases from V and 2 from J; bases not matched to a gene: 2. The CDR3 runs 15 residues. CDR1 is LGHNA and CDR2 is YSLEER in the germline V gene. CDR3 sequence reads: CASSQETGGPYEQYF. The CDR3 nucleotides read TGCGCCAGCAGCCAAGAGACAGGGGGTCCCTACGAGCAGTACTTC.

The genes are TRBV18 and TRBJ2-2; D may be TRBD1 (6 bases). CDR1 KGHSH and CDR2 LQKENI come from the germline V gene. The germline V and J ends were trimmed by 2 bases and 2 bases, with 9 bases remaining between them. The CDR3 has 15 amino acids. The CDR3 nucleotides are TGTGCCAGCTCACCATTCGGGACAAACACCGGGGAGCTGTTTTTT. Translating gives CASSPFGTNTGELFF.

This clonotype was observed a handful of times. The rearrangement joins TRBV19 to TRBJ1-1, with 11 positions matching TRBD1. J lost 14 bases, V lost 6 bases, and 11 bases had no gene match. The CDR3 totals 13 residues. Germline values: CDR1 LNHDA, CDR2 SQIVND (reference sequence). The CDR3 DNA sequence: TGTGCCAGTAGGAGGGACAGGGGGATCGATCGGTTCTTT. Amino acids: CASRRDRGIDRFF.

There are many counts of this clonotype. V gene TRBV5-1 combines with J gene TRBJ2-1, with D hard to call. Trimming took off 0 bases at V and 2 bases at J, with 9 bases between the two ends. The CDR3 consists of 15 residues. Germline loops: CDR1 SGHRS, CDR2 YFSETQ. Here the CDR3 reads CASSLVAGAYNEQFF. The CDR3 DNA follows: TGCGCCAGCAGCTTGGTGGCAGGTGCCTACAATGAGCAGTTCTTC.

This clonotype was detected many times. The rearrangement joins TRBV5-1 to TRBJ1-1; D gene ambiguous. The V gene's germline CDR1 is SGHRS and CDR2 YFSETQ. Deletions cut 0 bases from V and 7 bases from J, with 16 bases between. The CDR3 extends over 15 amino acids. The CDR3: CASSLGAPPSGEAFF. The CDR3 DNA sequence: TGCGCCAGCAGCTTGGGGGCCCCACCAAGCGGTGAAGCTTTCTTT.

The genes are TRBV19 and TRBJ1-5; 7 positions agree with TRBD1. The CDR3 extends over 17 amino acids. Germline trimming cut 4 bases from V and 5 bases from J; bases unmatched to any gene: 14. Per the germline V gene, CDR1 is LNHDA and CDR2 is SQIVND (reference sequence). CDR3 in DNA: TGTGCCAGTAGTACCACCGATAACAGGGGATTGGATCAGCCCCAGCATTTT. Its translation: CASSTTDNRGLDQPQHF.

V is TRBV7-9 and J is TRBJ1-6; 10 bases are shared with TRBD1. Trimming took 6 bases from V and 6 from J; bases not matched to a gene: 8. This CDR3 contains 16 residues. Germline V gene lookup returns CDR1 SEHNR and CDR2 FQNEAQ (reference sequence). As DNA, the CDR3 is TGTGCCAGCAGAGTAACCGGGACAGGGGTTAATTCACCCCTCCACTTT. Its protein product is CASRVTGTGVNSPLHF.

CDR3 loop: CASSFYQVREAFF. The CDR3 nucleotides read TGTGCCAGCAGTTTTTATCAGGTGCGTGAAGCTTTCTTT. The V and J genes are TRBV28 and TRBJ1-1; D is ambiguous. The ends were cut back, 3 bases at V and 7 bases at J, with 12 bases in the middle. There are 13 residues in the CDR3. Per the germline V gene, CDR1 is MDHEN and CDR2 is SYDVKM.

The chain recombines TRBV28 with TRBJ2-3; tentative D call: TRBD2 (6 bases). In germline, CDR1 is MDHEN, CDR2 SYDVKM. The CDR3 has 14 residues. The ends were cut back, 6 bases at V and 4 bases at J, with 14 bases in the middle. The CDR3 coding sequence is TGTGCCAGCAGGAGCCGGGGAGGCCCAGATACGCAGTATTTT. This codes for CASRSRGGPDTQYF.

This clonotype was found many times. This chain joins TRBV11-2 and TRBJ2-3; D is ambiguous. CDR1 is SGHAT, CDR2 FQNNGV, per germline. The V end lost 0 bases, the J end lost 0 bases, and 7 bases lay between the germline ends. This CDR3 is 15 amino acids long. CDR3 nucleotides: TGTGCCAGCAGCTTAGACGGGCATAGCACAGATACGCAGTATTTT. Protein sequence: CASSLDGHSTDTQYF.

The chain carries TRBV12-3 or TRBV12-4 and TRBJ2-3; D unclear. V was trimmed by 7 bases and J by 1 base, leaving 9 bases between them. This CDR3 contains 13 residues. This CDR3 is CASTQERTDTQYF. CDR3 bases: TGTGCCAGCACCCAGGAACGCACAGATACGCAGTATTTT.

This clonotype was seen more than once but under ten times. The chain is built from TRBV6-2 or TRBV6-3 and TRBJ2-7; 11 bases are a match to TRBD2. This CDR3 contains 16 residues. The V and J ends lost 6 bases and 0 bases, in that order; junction bases with no gene match: 7. The germline gives CDR1 MNHEY, CDR2 SVGEGT. The CDR3 coding sequence is TGTGCCAGCAGACGCCTAGCGGGGGGAAGCTCCTACGAGCAGTACTTC. Protein product: CASRRLAGGSSYEQYF.

This clonotype was recorded once. V usage is TRBV4-2 and J usage is TRBJ2-3; D gene uncertain. Germline V lookup: CDR1 LGHNA, CDR2 YNFKEQ. V was clipped by 4 bases and J by 6 bases, with 8 bases between them. The CDR3 length is 12 residues. In nucleotides, the CDR3 is TGTGCCAGCAGCCCTGACCTGGATACGCAGTATTTT. Protein sequence: CASSPDLDTQYF.

The rearrangement links TRBV10-1 to TRBJ1-1; no definite D call. CDR1 is WNHNN, CDR2 SYGVQD, per germline (reference sequence). V gave up 5 bases and J gave up 5 bases, with 12 bases separating them. The CDR3 consists of 13 residues. The CDR3 sequence is CASSFSERTEAFF. In nucleotides, the CDR3 is TGCGCCAGCAGTTTTTCGGAGAGGACTGAAGCTTTCTTT.

The table lists this clonotype with a few counts. The chain combines TRBV3-1 with TRBJ1-2; no clear D gene. V lost 2 bases and J lost 8, with 6 bases in between. From germline, CDR1 is LGHDT and CDR2 YNNKEL (reference sequence). There are 11 residues in the CDR3. The CDR3 region has the DNA TGTGCCAGCAGCCAACGGTACGGCTACACCTTC. Translation gives CASSQRYGYTF.

This clonotype came up many times. The chain recombines TRBV6-2 or TRBV6-3 with TRBJ1-1, with a tentative D call TRBD1 (5 bases). Germline CDR1 and CDR2: MNHEY and SVGEGT. V gave up 6 bases and J gave up 3 bases, with 14 bases separating them. The CDR3 contains 14 residues. Written as DNA, the CDR3 is TGTGCCAGCAGCCGGACCGACAGTTACACTGAAGCTTTCTTT. Amino acids: CASSRTDSYTEAFF.

This chain uses TRBV7-8 with TRBJ1-1, with D possibly being TRBD1 (6 bases). V was pared by 5 bases and J by 8 bases, with 24 bases between. The germline gives CDR1 SGHVS, CDR2 FQNEAQ. CDR3 length equals 16 residues. The CDR3 DNA reads TGTGCCAGCAGCCCGGCGGGGGGCTACACAGCTCCCGAAGCTTTCTTT. Residues: CASSPAGGYTAPEAFF.

This clonotype came up a few times. The rearrangement joins TRBV3-1 to TRBJ2-5; 10 nucleotides line up with TRBD2. The length of the CDR3 is 16 residues. The V and J ends lost 3 bases and 1 base, in that order; junction bases with no gene match: 5. Per germline, CDR1 LGHDT and CDR2 YNNKEL (reference sequence). The CDR3 loop is CASSHLGLAAQETQYF. The CDR3 bases are TGTGCCAGCAGCCACTTAGGACTAGCGGCCCAAGAGACCCAGTACTTC.

V and J are TRBV7-9 and TRBJ2-3; 8 nucleotides line up with TRBD1. This CDR3 has 15 amino acids. Losses at the gene ends were 1 base for V and 4 bases for J; bases not matched to a gene: 4. Germline assignment: CDR1 SEHNR and CDR2 FQNEAQ (reference sequence). The CDR3 loop is CASSLDLQGADTQYF. CDR3 nucleotide sequence: TGTGCCAGCAGCTTAGATCTACAGGGGGCAGATACGCAGTATTTT.

Many counts were recorded for this clonotype. This sequence joins TRBV27 and TRBJ2-7; 11 bases align to TRBD1. Germline lookup yields CDR1 MNHEY and CDR2 SMNVEV (reference sequence). The CDR3 has 15 residues. V was clipped by 5 bases and J by 7 bases; unmatched bases: 10. CDR3 region: CASSRTGGPRGEQYF. The CDR3 DNA is TGTGCCAGCAGTAGGACAGGGGGCCCCCGGGGAGAGCAGTACTTC.

The chain employs TRBV6-2 or TRBV6-3 and TRBJ2-7, with 8 bases fitting TRBD2. Germline V gene lookup returns CDR1 MNHEY and CDR2 SVGEGT. Losses at the gene ends were 8 bases for V and 6 bases for J; bases not matched to a gene: 9. This CDR3 has 13 amino acids. CDR3 sequence reads: CASRGGGTGEQYF. The CDR3 DNA follows: TGTGCCAGCCGGGGGGGGGGCACGGGCGAGCAGTACTTC.

The chain carries TRBV2 and TRBJ1-4, with no clear D. Trimming left V 6 bases short and J 0 bases short, with 17 bases between. Looked up from germline, CDR1 is SNHLY and CDR2 is FYNNEI. This CDR3 has 17 amino acids. The DNA of the CDR3 is TGTGCCAGCAGGGGTTTGAGGTCCCATGCAACTAATGAAAAACTGTTTTTT. Encoded protein: CASRGLRSHATNEKLFF.